The 14 T cell receptor beta chains below all came from one sample that was sequenced in a study of T cells after yellow fever vaccination. TCRdb independently ran MiXCR on the 5' RACE reads; one entry per CDR3 protein. Counted here are over 200,000 distinct CDR3 sequences, 5.5% to 8.5% occurring once; the ten biggest clones make up approximately 0.99%. The specimen was CD4+ T cells sorted from PBMCs, collected on the day of the yellow fever booster vaccination. These receptors were taken from a man aged 25 to 45 who received the YFV17D yellow fever vaccine.

This clonotype appeared many times. The chain employs TRBV5-6 and TRBJ2-2; D gene unclear. CDR1 is SGHDT, CDR2 YYEEEE, per germline. V was trimmed by 1 base and J by 5 bases, leaving 12 bases between them. The CDR3 runs to 15 residues. The CDR3 DNA is TGTGCCAGCAGCTTGTCCCCCCTATCGACCGGGGAGCTGTTTTTT. This translates into CASSLSPLSTGELFF.

This clonotype was recorded a few times. V is TRBV7-2 and J is TRBJ2-7; D is unclear. CDR3 length: 12 residues. V lost 8 bases and J 1 base, leaving 9 bases between the germline ends. Germline values: CDR1 SGHTA, CDR2 FQGNSA. The CDR3 DNA reads TGTGCCAGCGCCCCCCAGTCCTACGAGCAGTACTTC. It specifies CASAPQSYEQYF.

This clonotype was recorded at least ten times. This chain uses TRBV5-1 with TRBJ2-1; D unresolved. The V gene's germline CDR1 is SGHRS and CDR2 YFSETQ. The CDR3 is 14 residues long. V was cut by 0 bases and J by 1 base, with 5 bases left in between. In nucleotides, the CDR3 is TGCGCCAGCAGCTTGGGTATGTCCTACAATGAGCAGTTCTTC. Its translation: CASSLGMSYNEQFF. The variable domain in full, with the rest retrieved from reference TRBV5-1 and TRBJ2-1, is KAGVTQTPRYLIKTRGQQVTLSCSPISGHRSVSWYQQTPGQGLQFLFEYFSETQRNKGNFPGRFSGRQFSNSRSEMNVSTLELGDSALYLCASSLGMSYNEQFFGPGTRLTVL.

This clonotype showed up many times. The rearrangement links TRBV7-2 to TRBJ2-3, with TRBD2 identical over 7 bases. J gave up 2 bases and V 5 bases, and 7 bases lay outside the gene matches. The germline gives CDR1 SGHTA, CDR2 FQGNSA. This CDR3 has 15 residues. CDR3 in amino acids: CASSAGGLVTDTQYF. CDR3 bases: TGTGCCAGCAGCGCAGGCGGACTAGTCACAGATACGCAGTATTTT. Based on the CDR3 plus reference TRBV7-2 and TRBJ2-3, the full variable domain is GAGVSQSPSNKVTEKGKDVELRCDPISGHTALYWYRQSLGQGLEFLIYFQGNSAPDKSGLPSDRFSAERTGGSVSTLTIQRTQQEDSAVYLCASSAGGLVTDTQYFGPGTRLTVL.

There are many counts of this clonotype. The chain joins TRBV10-3 to TRBJ2-6, with 8 bases fitting TRBD2. The CDR3 runs 16 residues. In germline, CDR1 is ENHRY, CDR2 SYGVKD. J lost 0 bases, V lost 7 bases, and 5 bases had no gene match. This CDR3 is CAIKPSGSSGANVLTF. CDR3 bases: TGTGCCATCAAACCAAGCGGGAGCTCTGGGGCCAACGTCCTGACTTTC.

This clonotype appeared many times. The chain carries TRBV9 and TRBJ2-2; a possible D gene is TRBD1 (5 bases). The germline gives CDR1 SGDLS, CDR2 YYNGEE. V gave up 7 bases and J gave up 6 bases, with 16 bases separating them. This CDR3 spans 14 amino acids. The CDR3 sequence is CASQPQGVSGELFF. The CDR3 nucleotides read TGTGCCAGCCAACCCCAGGGTGTGTCCGGGGAGCTGTTTTTT.

This clonotype was seen at least ten times. V and J are TRBV6-1 and TRBJ2-2, with TRBD1 identical over 9 bases. The length of the CDR3 is 13 residues. Per the germline V gene, CDR1 is MNHNS and CDR2 is SASEGT. The V and J ends lost 6 bases and 6 bases, in that order; junction bases with no gene match: 2. The CDR3 nucleotides are TGTGCCAGCAGCCGACAGGGGGCCGGGGAGCTGTTTTTT. Amino acid sequence: CASSRQGAGELFF.

This clonotype was found many times. The CDR3 is CSASGLAGGSDEQFF. The CDR3, as DNA: TGCAGTGCTTCTGGACTAGCGGGAGGGAGCGATGAGCAGTTCTTC. The chain carries TRBV20-1 and TRBJ2-1; 15 nucleotides line up with TRBD2. Germline V lookup: CDR1 DFQATT, CDR2 SNEGSKA (reference sequence). The CDR3 is made up of 15 amino acids. The V segment lost 5 bases and the J segment 8 bases; nucleotides outside the gene matches: 7.

The rearrangement uses TRBV5-7 and TRBJ2-1; no clear D. TRBV5-7 is annotated as an ORF whose role is uncertain. V was cut by 0 bases and J by 8 bases, with 6 bases left in between. The CDR3 contains 12 residues. The CDR3 DNA reads TGTGCCAGCAGCTTGGGGCGACATGAGCAGTTCTTC. This translates into CASSLGRHEQFF.

This clonotype was observed at least ten times. The V call is TRBV5-4, the J call TRBJ2-5, with 14 nucleotides matching TRBD2. This CDR3 has 17 residues. Losses at the gene ends were 7 bases for V and 0 bases for J; bases not matched to a gene: 8. Germline V gene lookup returns CDR1 SGHNT and CDR2 YYREEE (reference sequence). CDR3 sequence: CASSPGTSGSNQETQYF. The CDR3 nucleotides are TGTGCCAGCTCGCCCGGGACTAGCGGGAGTAACCAAGAGACCCAGTACTTC.

This chain uses TRBV7-9 with TRBJ2-4; no clear D gene. The V and J ends lost 2 bases and 0 bases respectively, with 14 bases between them. The CDR3 contains 17 residues. Germline V gene lookup returns CDR1 SEHNR and CDR2 FQNEAQ (reference sequence). The CDR3 DNA is TGTGCCAGCAGCTTAACAGAACAGCCTCTAGCCAAAAACATTCAGTACTTC. As protein: CASSLTEQPLAKNIQYF.

The rearrangement joins TRBV12-3 or TRBV12-4 to TRBJ2-7, with D uncertain. This CDR3 is built from 14 residues. V gave up 6 bases and J gave up 6 bases, with 18 bases separating them. The CDR3 coding sequence is TGTGCCAGCAGGCCCGGGCTTTTCTTCTCCGAGCAGTACTTC. Residues: CASRPGLFFSEQYF.

This clonotype showed up many times. This chain joins TRBV5-1 and TRBJ2-6; D is uncertain. Germline CDR1 SGHRS, CDR2 YFSETQ. Between the trimmed V and J ends, which lost 1 base and 0 bases, there was a span of 5 bases. The CDR3 sequence is 15 residues long. This CDR3 reads CASSLPDSGANVLTF. CDR3 DNA sequence: TGCGCCAGCAGCTTGCCGGACTCTGGGGCCAACGTCCTGACTTTC. The whole variable domain, remainder taken from reference TRBV5-1 and TRBJ2-6, is KAGVTQTPRYLIKTRGQQVTLSCSPISGHRSVSWYQQTPGQGLQFLFEYFSETQRNKGNFPGRFSGRQFSNSRSEMNVSTLELGDSALYLCASSLPDSGANVLTFGAGSRLTVL.

This rearrangement joins TRBV3-1 to TRBJ2-1, with 8 bases lining up with TRBD2. CDR1 is LGHDT and CDR2 is YNNKEL in the germline V gene (reference sequence). This CDR3 is built from 16 residues. Trimming took 1 base from V and 6 from J; bases not matched to a gene: 8. The CDR3 sequence is CASSQGTGGPRNEQFF. CDR3 bases: TGTGCCAGCAGCCAAGGGACGGGAGGGCCACGCAATGAGCAGTTCTTC.